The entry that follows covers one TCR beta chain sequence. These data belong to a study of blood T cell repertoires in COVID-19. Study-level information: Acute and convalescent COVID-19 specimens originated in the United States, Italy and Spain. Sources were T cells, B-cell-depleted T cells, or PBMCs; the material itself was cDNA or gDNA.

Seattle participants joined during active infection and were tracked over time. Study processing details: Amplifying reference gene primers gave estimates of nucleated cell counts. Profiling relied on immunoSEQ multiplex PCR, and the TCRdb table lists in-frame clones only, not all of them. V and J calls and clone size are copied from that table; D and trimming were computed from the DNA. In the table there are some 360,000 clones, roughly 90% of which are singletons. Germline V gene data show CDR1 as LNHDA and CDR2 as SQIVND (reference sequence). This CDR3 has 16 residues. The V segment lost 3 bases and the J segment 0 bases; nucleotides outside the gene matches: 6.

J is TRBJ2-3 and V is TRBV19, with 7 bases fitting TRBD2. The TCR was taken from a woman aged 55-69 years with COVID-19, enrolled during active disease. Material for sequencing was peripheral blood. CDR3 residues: CASSIRVRGSTDTQYF. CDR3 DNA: TGTGCCAGTAGTATTCGGGTGCGGGGGAGCACAGATACGCAGTATTTT.